These 22 T cell receptor beta chains were sequenced from one sample in a study of OX40 agonist ivuxolimab in advanced cancers. Sequencing used immunoSEQ multiplex PCR; TCRdb keeps in-frame clones, though not all of them. The data show roughly 28,000 clones, roughly 84% seen once. Sequencing was performed on CD4+ or CD8+ T cells sorted from blood, taken in a trial of the OX40 agonist ivuxolimab. All receptors derive from an adult with an advanced solid tumor such as melanoma, head and neck, liver or kidney cancer.

This chain joins TRBV19 and TRBJ1-5, with D possibly TRBD1 on 6 matching bases. The V gene's germline CDR1 is LNHDA and CDR2 SQIVND (reference sequence). CDR3 length equals 15 residues. Deletions cut 7 bases from V and 7 bases from J, with 20 bases between. In nucleotides, the CDR3 is TGTGCCAGTACCCCATATAGGGGGGATCTGCAGCCCCAGCATTTT. It codes for CASTPYRGDLQPQHF.

The rearrangement links TRBV5-1 to TRBJ1-4; D gene uncertain. The CDR3 runs to 14 residues. Germline V gene lookup returns CDR1 SGHRS and CDR2 YFSETQ. With 4 bases removed from V and 2 bases from J, the gap between germline ends came to 9 bases. The CDR3 protein is CASSILGTNEKLFF. DNA of the CDR3: TGCGCCAGCAGCATACTAGGGACTAATGAAAAACTGTTTTTT.

CDR3 nucleotides: TGTGCCAGCAGTCTGTCTGGAAACACCATATATTTT. This sequence encodes CASSLSGNTIYF. This chain joins TRBV25-1 and TRBJ1-3; no clear D gene. CDR3 length equals 12 residues. Trimming cost V 5 bases and J 1 base, with 3 bases left between them. The germline V gene has CDR1 MGHDK and CDR2 SYGVNS. Together with reference TRBV25-1 and TRBJ1-3, the CDR3 gives the full variable domain: EADIYQTPRYLVIGTGKKITLECSQTMGHDKMYWYQQDPGMELHLIHYSYGVNSTEKGDLSSESTVSRIRTEHFPLTLESARPSHTSQYLCASSLSGNTIYFGEGSWLTVV.

The genes are TRBV7-8 and TRBJ2-4; 8 bases match TRBD1. The CDR3 spans 15 residues. Per the germline V gene, CDR1 is SGHVS and CDR2 is FQNEAQ. Germline trimming cut 3 bases from V and 6 bases from J; bases unmatched to any gene: 7. CDR3 coding DNA: TGTGCCAGCAGCTTTTTGGCAGGGGGCCGAAACATTCAGTACTTC. Its protein is CASSFLAGGRNIQYF.

The chain employs TRBV9 and TRBJ1-3, with D maybe TRBD1 (6 bases). This CDR3 is 17 amino acids long. The germline V gene encodes CDR1 SGDLS and CDR2 YYNGEE. V lost 0 bases and J 4 bases, leaving 17 bases between the germline ends. The CDR3 protein is CASSVDAKTGWGNTIYF. Here the CDR3 DNA reads TGTGCCAGCAGCGTAGACGCTAAAACAGGGTGGGGAAACACCATATATTTT.

The chain links TRBV6-6 to TRBJ1-1; D might be TRBD1 (5 bases). The CDR3 covers 14 residues. V gave up 5 bases and J gave up 1 base, with 11 bases separating them. CDR1 and CDR2 (germline): MNHNY, SVGAGI (reference sequence). This CDR3 reads CASSPQGTNTEAFF. The CDR3 DNA reads TGTGCCAGCAGTCCCCAAGGGACGAACACTGAAGCTTTCTTT.

The chain combines TRBV6-6 with TRBJ1-1; D is unclear. CDR1 and CDR2 from the germline V gene are MNHNY and SVGAGI (reference sequence). The length of the CDR3 is 14 residues. The V gene lost 0 bases and the J gene lost 1 base, with 6 bases spanning the gap. DNA of the CDR3: TGTGCCAGCAGTTACTCCAGACAGAACACTGAAGCTTTCTTT. This codes for CASSYSRQNTEAFF.

Only one count was recorded for this clone. V and J are TRBV5-1 and TRBJ2-7; TRBD1 agrees at 9 bases. The length of the CDR3 is 15 residues. V shed 4 bases and J 0 bases; nucleotides not matched to a gene: 5. Germline CDR1 SGHRS, CDR2 YFSETQ. The CDR3 loop is CASSTGGGRSYEQYF. CDR3 sequence (DNA): TGCGCCAGCAGCACAGGGGGCGGTCGCTCCTACGAGCAGTACTTC.

The chain links TRBV19 to TRBJ2-7; 8 bases are a match to TRBD1. V was clipped by 4 bases and J by 2 bases; unmatched bases: 7. Looked up from germline, CDR1 is LNHDA and CDR2 is SQIVND (reference sequence). This CDR3 contains 15 residues. The CDR3 region has the DNA TGTGCCAGTAGTACCGCGGGACAGGCGACCTACGAGCAGTACTTC. This sequence encodes CASSTAGQATYEQYF.

The chain has TRBV19 and TRBJ2-5, with TRBD1 matching over 9 bases. Germline values: CDR1 LNHDA, CDR2 SQIVND (reference sequence). The CDR3 is made up of 15 amino acids. V shed 5 bases and J 3 bases; nucleotides not matched to a gene: 7. DNA for the CDR3: TGTGCCAGTAGTGCGTGGGGACAGGGAAAAGAGACCCAGTACTTC. Residues: CASSAWGQGKETQYF.

The chain couples TRBV2 to TRBJ2-7, with 7 bases identical to TRBD1. This CDR3 contains 15 residues. With 1 base clipped from V and 0 bases from J, the junction kept 3 bases outside the gene matches. Germline-derived CDR1 and CDR2 are SNHLY and FYNNEI. CDR3 sequence (DNA): TGTGCCAGCAGTGAAGGGTGGGACAGCTCCTACGAGCAGTACTTC. Protein sequence: CASSEGWDSSYEQYF. The whole variable domain, remainder taken from reference TRBV2 and TRBJ2-7, is EPEVTQTPSHQVTQMGQEVILRCVPISNHLYFYWYRQILGQKVEFLVSFYNNEISEKSEIFDDQFSVERPDGSNFTLKIRSTKLEDSAMYFCASSEGWDSSYEQYFGPGTRLTVT.

This clone is categorized as medium-sized (0.01 to 0.1%). The V gene is TRBV18, the J gene TRBJ2-7, with D tentatively TRBD1 (5 bases). The CDR3 runs 13 residues. The germline gives CDR1 KGHSH, CDR2 LQKENI. V lost 6 bases and J 4 bases, leaving 13 bases between the germline ends. CDR3 sequence: CASSPTPGYEQYF. CDR3 DNA sequence: TGTGCCAGCTCCCCCACCCCAGGGTACGAGCAGTACTTC.

The gene calls are TRBV27 and TRBJ2-7; 7 positions match TRBD1. J lost 2 bases, V lost 2 bases, and 6 bases had no gene match. This CDR3 region has 15 residues. Germline-derived CDR1 and CDR2 are MNHEY and SMNVEV (reference sequence). This CDR3 is CASSLGTEAPYEQYF. CDR3 sequence (DNA): TGTGCCAGCAGTTTAGGGACAGAGGCCCCCTACGAGCAGTACTTC.

As regards this clone: The same CDR3 arises from other DNA sequences in this sample as well. This sequence joins TRBV5-6 and TRBJ2-1; no clear D. Trimming shortened V by 4 bases and J by 0 bases, and 8 bases separated the two germline ends. CDR1 and CDR2 from the germline V gene are SGHDT and YYEEEE. The length of the CDR3 is 14 residues. The CDR3 loop reads CASSLGLSYNEQFF. CDR3 DNA: TGTGCCAGCAGCCTCGGCCTCTCCTACAATGAGCAGTTCTTC.

This clone has just one count. The CDR3 DNA is TGTGCCAGCAGTCCGGACTCGAACAATGAGCAGTTCTTC. Its protein product is CASSPDSNNEQFF. The V and J genes are TRBV28 and TRBJ2-1; D may be TRBD2 (5 bases). Trimming pared 5 bases from V and 5 bases from J, leaving 10 bases between. CDR3 size: 13 residues. Germline CDR1 and CDR2: MDHEN and SYDVKM.

The chain couples TRBV27 to TRBJ2-1, with TRBD1 matching over 9 bases. Germline V gives CDR1 MNHEY, CDR2 SMNVEV (reference sequence). This CDR3 is built from 13 residues. V was clipped by 5 bases and J by 10 bases; unmatched bases: 6. The CDR3 protein is CASSHDRGGEQFF. In DNA, the CDR3 is TGTGCCAGCAGTCACGACAGGGGGGGCGAGCAGTTCTTC.

The chain uses TRBV15 and TRBJ2-2, with TRBD2 matching over 13 bases. Germline values: CDR1 LNHNV, CDR2 YYDKDF (reference sequence). The length of the CDR3 is 17 residues. J lost 3 bases, V lost 8 bases, and 9 bases had no gene match. The CDR3 region has the DNA TGTGCCACCTCAAATGGACTAGCGGGAGCTTACACCGGGGAGCTGTTTTTT. Translating gives CATSNGLAGAYTGELFF.

The chain combines TRBV4-1 with TRBJ2-1; possible D gene TRBD2, 5 bases. This CDR3 is built from 15 residues. The germline V gene has CDR1 MGHRA and CDR2 YSYEKL. Trimming pared 7 bases from V and 8 bases from J, leaving 21 bases between. This CDR3 is CASTFASSFGDEQFF. DNA of the CDR3: TGCGCCAGCACCTTTGCATCAAGTTTCGGGGATGAGCAGTTCTTC.

The chain recombines TRBV4-1 with TRBJ2-5, with D uncertain. Germline CDR1 and CDR2: MGHRA and YSYEKL. This CDR3 is built from 11 residues. Trimming left V 3 bases short and J 5 bases short, with 4 bases between. CDR3 in DNA: TGCGCCAGCAGCCATGGGGAGACCCAGTACTTC. Protein product: CASSHGETQYF.

This clone was picked up a small number of times. The chain links TRBV6-4 to TRBJ1-1; D not certain. Germline CDR1 and CDR2: MRHNA and SNTAGT. The CDR3 loop spans 10 amino acids. CDR3 sequence: CACGYTEAFF. DNA of the CDR3: TGTGCGTGTGGGTACACTGAAGCTTTCTTT.

The chain combines TRBV5-6 with TRBJ2-2; 7 bases agree with TRBD1. Germline assignment: CDR1 SGHDT and CDR2 YYEEEE. The CDR3 is 14 amino acids. With V trimmed by 4 bases and J by 4 bases, 4 bases remained unmatched. The CDR3 is CASSPTGSTGELFF. The CDR3 nucleotides read TGTGCCAGCAGCCCGACAGGGTCCACCGGGGAGCTGTTTTTT.

The chain joins TRBV28 to TRBJ1-4; no clear D. The CDR3 loop spans 12 amino acids. The V end was cut by 3 bases, the J end by 8 bases, with 7 bases between. Germline V lookup: CDR1 MDHEN, CDR2 SYDVKM. The CDR3 is CASSFTIEKLFF. The DNA of the CDR3 is TGTGCCAGCAGTTTCACAATCGAAAAACTGTTTTTT.